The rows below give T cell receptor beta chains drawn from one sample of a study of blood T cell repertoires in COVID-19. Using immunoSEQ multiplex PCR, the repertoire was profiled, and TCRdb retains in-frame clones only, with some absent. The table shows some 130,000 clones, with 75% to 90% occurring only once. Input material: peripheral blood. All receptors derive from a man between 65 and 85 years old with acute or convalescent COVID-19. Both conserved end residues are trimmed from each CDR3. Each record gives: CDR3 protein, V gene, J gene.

CDR3aa: ASSEQGSSSYEQY
v_gene: TRBV6-1
j_gene: TRBJ2-7

CDR3aa: ASSSGGSSYEQY
v_gene: TRBV5-4
j_gene: TRBJ2-7

CDR3aa: ASSLGGPAGELF
v_gene: TRBV11-2
j_gene: TRBJ2-2

CDR3aa: ASTPTGRETQY
v_gene: TRBV6-5
j_gene: TRBJ2-5

CDR3aa: ASRWEGSYNSPLH
v_gene: TRBV27
j_gene: TRBJ1-6

CDR3aa: AWRGGGNQPQH
v_gene: TRBV30
j_gene: TRBJ1-5

CDR3aa: SARGRNEQF
v_gene: TRBV20-1
j_gene: TRBJ2-1

CDR3aa: ASWAVFPDTQY
v_gene: TRBV21-1
j_gene: TRBJ2-3

CDR3aa: ASSRPGDRGINEQF
v_gene: TRBV5-6
j_gene: TRBJ2-1

CDR3aa: ASRTGGNQPQH
v_gene: TRBV6-5
j_gene: TRBJ1-5

CDR3aa: ASSADTGGTEAF
v_gene: TRBV10-1
j_gene: TRBJ1-1

CDR3aa: SVGVQVSYNEQF
v_gene: TRBV29-1
j_gene: TRBJ2-1

CDR3aa: ASSPSTGLNYGYT
v_gene: TRBV18
j_gene: TRBJ1-2

CDR3aa: ASGTGAYEQY
v_gene: TRBV27
j_gene: TRBJ2-7

CDR3aa: ARQGYGLPPRTNYGYT
v_gene: TRBV30
j_gene: TRBJ1-2

CDR3aa: ASSVSGDRARPLSGNTIY
v_gene: TRBV9
j_gene: TRBJ1-3

CDR3aa: ASSPRTGDFSYEQY
v_gene: TRBV5-4
j_gene: TRBJ2-7

CDR3aa: SVEDGGVTQY
v_gene: TRBV29-1
j_gene: TRBJ2-3

CDR3aa: ASSLASGKQETQY
v_gene: TRBV7-8
j_gene: TRBJ2-5

CDR3aa: ASSLQGAENTEAF
v_gene: TRBV7-3
j_gene: TRBJ1-1

CDR3aa: ASSMGLGEKLF
v_gene: TRBV18
j_gene: TRBJ1-4

CDR3aa: ASGSTGGGNTIY
v_gene: TRBV28
j_gene: TRBJ1-3

CDR3aa: ASSLEGRGHTEAF
v_gene: TRBV11-2
j_gene: TRBJ1-1

CDR3aa: ASRKAQGGLANYGYT
v_gene: TRBV19
j_gene: TRBJ1-2

CDR3aa: ASSSKSAGANVLT
v_gene: TRBV27
j_gene: TRBJ2-6

CDR3aa: ASTSSGGGTTNYGYT
v_gene: TRBV19
j_gene: TRBJ1-2

CDR3aa: ASSLRPGTGDTEAF
v_gene: TRBV19
j_gene: TRBJ1-1

CDR3aa: ASSLAFGGGTDTQY
v_gene: TRBV7-2
j_gene: TRBJ2-3

CDR3aa: ASSAPGQGIGKLF
v_gene: TRBV28
j_gene: TRBJ1-4

CDR3aa: ASSRGGPIYEQY
v_gene: TRBV9
j_gene: TRBJ2-7

CDR3aa: ASSNRQGVEQY
v_gene: TRBV12-3/TRBV12-4
j_gene: TRBJ2-7

CDR3aa: ASSPGQGNTGELF
v_gene: TRBV2
j_gene: TRBJ2-2

CDR3aa: ASSGQGGNSPLH
v_gene: TRBV27
j_gene: TRBJ1-6

CDR3aa: ASSLEGWLAGGVSSYNEQF
v_gene: TRBV28
j_gene: TRBJ2-1

CDR3aa: ASRPTGSSYEQY
v_gene: TRBV6-2/TRBV6-3
j_gene: TRBJ2-7

CDR3aa: ASRLGGTGELF
v_gene: TRBV4-1
j_gene: TRBJ2-2

CDR3aa: ASATGGTEAF
v_gene: TRBV6-5
j_gene: TRBJ1-1

CDR3aa: ASSSISTTDTQY
v_gene: TRBV2
j_gene: TRBJ2-3

CDR3aa: ASNLDGAGTEAF
v_gene: TRBV9
j_gene: TRBJ1-1

CDR3aa: ASSVGTSESTDTQY
v_gene: TRBV9
j_gene: TRBJ2-3

CDR3aa: ASSSLGTVIYGYT
v_gene: TRBV5-1
j_gene: TRBJ1-2

CDR3aa: ASTGTGNQPQH
v_gene: TRBV6-5
j_gene: TRBJ1-5

CDR3aa: ASRLAGGNEQF
v_gene: TRBV10-2
j_gene: TRBJ2-1

CDR3aa: ASSLDQGAYEQY
v_gene: TRBV5-1
j_gene: TRBJ2-7

CDR3aa: ASSLVMGAGEAF
v_gene: TRBV7-8
j_gene: TRBJ1-1

CDR3aa: ASSVNYNEQF
v_gene: TRBV9
j_gene: TRBJ2-1

CDR3aa: ASCPSGGRGTDTQY
v_gene: TRBV10-2
j_gene: TRBJ2-3

CDR3aa: ASSLAGEGNYGYT
v_gene: TRBV27
j_gene: TRBJ1-2

CDR3aa: ASSSQENTEAF
v_gene: TRBV2
j_gene: TRBJ1-1

CDR3aa: ATSRDGTGAQRGYT
v_gene: TRBV15
j_gene: TRBJ1-2

CDR3aa: ASSSDEGQAGSDTDTQY
v_gene: TRBV6-6
j_gene: TRBJ2-3

CDR3aa: ASSPAGNQPQH
v_gene: TRBV6-6
j_gene: TRBJ1-5

CDR3aa: ATRWAGDPYNEQF
v_gene: TRBV6-5
j_gene: TRBJ2-1

CDR3aa: ASSPPTSGEETQY
v_gene: TRBV7-9
j_gene: TRBJ2-5